Below are 12 T cell receptor beta chains sequenced from a single sample in a study of cytomegalovirus exposure and HLA in healthy donors. Use of 60 Vbeta and 13 Jbeta primers characterized the PCR. Sequencing was performed with immunoSEQ multiplex PCR; in TCRdb, only in-frame clones are kept and a portion is missing. The sample yields approximately 110,000 clones, around three quarters seen once. Sequencing used PBMCs. All receptors derive from a woman aged 25-40 years in good health and CMV-seronegative.

V is TRBV10-3 and J is TRBJ2-5; tentative D call: TRBD1 (6 bases). The CDR3 sequence is 15 residues long. From germline, CDR1 is ENHRY and CDR2 SYGVKD. V lost 8 bases, J lost 3 bases, and 19 bases lay in between. The CDR3 is CAISSRQAQEETQYF. CDR3 sequence (DNA): TGTGCCATCTCCTCTCGACAGGCCCAAGAAGAGACCCAGTACTTC.

The chain employs TRBV27 and TRBJ2-5, with TRBD1 matching over 7 bases. CDR1 is MNHEY and CDR2 is SMNVEV in the germline V gene (reference sequence). CDR3 length: 18 residues. The J segment lost 4 bases and the V segment lost 6 bases, leaving 20 bases of the junction unmatched. The chain's CDR3 is CASSSRPPGQLIAETQYF. CDR3 in DNA: TGTGCCAGCAGCTCCCGACCCCCGGGACAGCTTATCGCAGAGACCCAGTACTTC.

The gene calls are TRBV6-6 and TRBJ2-7; TRBD2 aligns across 12 bases. Germline V lookup: CDR1 MNHNY, CDR2 SVGAGI (reference sequence). The CDR3 length is 15 residues. Trimming took 4 bases from V and 3 from J; bases not matched to a gene: 4. The CDR3 loop reads CASSFRTSGNYEQYF. CDR3 coding DNA: TGTGCCAGCAGTTTCCGGACTAGCGGGAACTACGAGCAGTACTTC.

The rearrangement uses TRBV6-5 and TRBJ2-1; tentative D call: TRBD2 (6 bases). The germline gives CDR1 MNHEY, CDR2 SVGAGI. The V gene lost 2 bases and the J gene lost 4 bases, with 12 bases spanning the gap. The CDR3 contains 15 residues. The CDR3 is CASSYGGTGYNEQFF. The CDR3 region has the DNA TGTGCCAGCAGTTACGGGGGGACTGGATACAATGAGCAGTTCTTC.

This clone was seen a few times. This sequence joins TRBV5-1 and TRBJ2-1, with D tentatively TRBD2 (5 bases). The V end lost 1 base, the J end lost 0 bases, and 11 bases lay between the germline ends. Germline V gene sequence: CDR1 SGHRS, CDR2 YFSETQ. The CDR3 consists of 16 residues. CDR3 sequence reads: CASSLLSGSSYNEQFF. DNA for the CDR3: TGCGCCAGCAGCTTGCTAAGCGGCAGCTCCTACAATGAGCAGTTCTTC.

This clone came up a few times. The CDR3 here is CASSNDRNQPQHF. The CDR3, as DNA: TGTGCCAGCAGTAATGACAGAAATCAGCCCCAGCATTTT. The genes are TRBV11-2 and TRBJ1-5; possible D gene TRBD1, 5 bases. The germline CDR1 and CDR2 sequences are SGHAT and FQNNGV. The CDR3 covers 13 residues. Trimming left V 6 bases short and J 4 bases short, with 10 bases between.

The chain is built from TRBV6-5 and TRBJ1-6; maybe TRBD1 (5 bases). Trimming removed 4 bases from V and 7 bases from J, with 11 bases in between. Germline V gives CDR1 MNHEY, CDR2 SVGAGI. This CDR3 has 14 residues. The CDR3 region has the DNA TGTGCCAGCAGTTTACAGGTGACAAATTCACCCCTCCACTTT. Translation gives CASSLQVTNSPLHF.

The chain recombines TRBV19 with TRBJ2-2; possibly TRBD1 for D (5 bases). The CDR3 loop spans 14 amino acids. Germline V gene sequence: CDR1 LNHDA, CDR2 SQIVND (reference sequence). Trimming removed 3 bases from V and 3 bases from J, with 8 bases in between. The CDR3 reads CASSIVRDTGELFF. The CDR3 nucleotides are TGTGCCAGTAGTATCGTCAGGGACACCGGGGAGCTGTTTTTT.

This clone is a singleton in its sample. DNA for the CDR3: TGTGCCAGTACCGGGACAGGGTACACCGGGGAGCTGTTTTTT. This translates into CASTGTGYTGELFF. V is TRBV6-1 and J is TRBJ2-2; 9 nucleotides match TRBD1. Trimming took 9 bases from V and 3 from J; bases not matched to a gene: 5. CDR3 length equals 14 residues. From germline, CDR1 is MNHNS and CDR2 SASEGT.

The chain has TRBV7-2 and TRBJ2-3, with 9 bases matching TRBD2. From germline, CDR1 is SGHTA and CDR2 FQGNSA. V gave up 3 bases and J gave up 4 bases; unmatched junction bases: 2. This CDR3 has 14 amino acids. DNA for the CDR3: TGTGCCAGCAGCTTTAGCGGGAGTTCAGATACGCAGTATTTT. As protein: CASSFSGSSDTQYF.

As DNA, the CDR3 is TGTGCCAGCAGTGAAGCCCCGGGGAGGGAGCAGTACTTC. Protein: CASSEAPGREQYF. J is TRBJ2-7 and V is TRBV6-1; maybe TRBD2 (6 bases). Germline CDR1 and CDR2: MNHNS and SASEGT. Trimming took off 0 bases at V and 7 bases at J, with 10 bases between the two ends. The CDR3 sequence is 13 residues long.

This chain uses TRBV27 with TRBJ1-1, with 8 nucleotides matching TRBD1. Losses at the gene ends were 6 bases for V and 4 bases for J; bases not matched to a gene: 13. This CDR3 has 16 amino acids. Germline-derived CDR1 and CDR2 are MNHEY and SMNVEV (reference sequence). The DNA for the CDR3 is TGTGCCAGCAGCCGAAGGACAGGGCCTATTGGCACTGAAGCTTTCTTT. Its translation: CASSRRTGPIGTEAFF.